The 7 T cell receptor beta chains below were found in one sample sequenced in a study of T cell changes during pregnancy in multiple sclerosis. Only in-frame clones appear in the TCRdb table, and some are missing; sequencing was by immunoSEQ multiplex PCR. The sample contains about 38,000 clones, about 93% of which appear only once. The input for sequencing was CD4+ T cells from peripheral blood mononuclear cells, taken after pregnancy. Receptor source: a female donor in good health, enrolled as a control in a pregnancy study.

This chain connects TRBV7-6 to TRBJ2-2, with 8 bases lining up with TRBD2. Germline V CDR1 and CDR2: SGHVS, FNYEAQ. The CDR3 covers 16 residues. With V trimmed by 1 base and J by 3 bases, 4 bases remained unmatched. The CDR3 sequence is CASSLGTSMYTGELFF. DNA for the CDR3: TGTGCCAGCAGCTTAGGGACTAGCATGTACACCGGGGAGCTGTTTTTT.

The chain combines TRBV5-5 with TRBJ1-3; no reliable D call. With 4 bases removed from V and 3 bases from J, the gap between germline ends came to 17 bases. Per the germline V gene, CDR1 is SGHKS and CDR2 is YYEKEE (reference sequence). The CDR3 is 16 residues long. The CDR3 protein is CASSPGSAKGGNTIYF. CDR3 sequence (DNA): TGTGCCAGCAGCCCGGGGTCCGCAAAGGGTGGAAACACCATATATTTT.

The CDR3: CAWEGQGSYEQYF. In DNA form, the CDR3 reads TGTGCCTGGGAGGGACAGGGGTCCTACGAGCAGTACTTC. This chain links TRBV30 with TRBJ2-7, with 10 nucleotides matching TRBD1. The ends lost 5 bases at V and 1 base at J; junction bases unmatched: 2. Germline CDR1 and CDR2: GTSNPN and SVGIG (reference sequence). The CDR3 runs 13 residues.

J is TRBJ1-1 and V is TRBV5-4; TRBD1 aligns across 11 bases. Germline V lookup: CDR1 SGHNT, CDR2 YYREEE (reference sequence). The CDR3 extends over 15 amino acids. Germline trimming cut 4 bases from V and 1 base from J; bases unmatched to any gene: 3. The CDR3 DNA follows: TGTGCCAGCAGCCCGGGACAGGGGGGGAACACTGAAGCTTTCTTT. This gives the protein CASSPGQGGNTEAFF.

The chain carries TRBV11-2 and TRBJ2-1; 7 nucleotides align to TRBD1. After removal of 5 bases from V and 6 bases from J, the junction contained 10 bases not matched to a gene. Germline loops: CDR1 SGHAT, CDR2 FQNNGV. This CDR3 has 15 amino acids. The CDR3 DNA follows: TGTGCCAGCAGCACAGCCGGGACAGCTATCAATGAGCAGTTCTTC. It specifies CASSTAGTAINEQFF.

The chain uses TRBV6-5 and TRBJ2-1; 8 bases are shared with TRBD2. The CDR3 has 14 amino acids. The germline V gene has CDR1 MNHEY and CDR2 SVGAGI. V dropped 11 bases and J dropped 7; count of bases not matched to a gene: 13. The CDR3 region is CAAQEAGGRNEQFF. As DNA, the CDR3 is TGTGCCGCCCAGGAGGCGGGGGGCCGAAATGAGCAGTTCTTC.

This clone came up once. This chain links TRBV15 with TRBJ1-1; D may be TRBD1 (5 bases). The length of the CDR3 is 13 residues. V lost 5 bases and J lost 6, with 13 bases in between. Germline loops: CDR1 LNHNV, CDR2 YYDKDF (reference sequence). CDR3 in amino acids: CATSSAQGSEAFF. The CDR3 region has the DNA TGTGCCACCAGCTCAGCCCAGGGATCTGAAGCTTTCTTT.